In this sample, the clone carrying this T cell receptor (beta chain) turned up a few times. The antigen is unknown. For TCR beta, libraries came from iRepertoire HTBI primers and Arm-PCR of CDR3 regions. TCRdb passed the multiplex PCR reads through MiXCR, listing each CDR3 protein once. The sample lists 400,000 to 600,000 distinct CDR3 sequences; about a fifth were seen once. This entry is derived from a study of regulatory T cells in long-lasting Graves disease. Study-level findings and limits: TCR diversity was lower in persistent Graves' patients than in newly diagnosed ones. The persistent group shared 2,700 or so public clonotypes, more than the roughly 970 shared by new patients.

Documented time point: persistent/refractory GD, antithyroid drugs over 5 years with positive TRAb. PBMC-extracted RNA yielded the TCR library. The V gene's germline CDR1 is SGHAT and CDR2 FQNNGV. This CDR3 comprises 18 residues. The germline V and J ends were trimmed by 0 bases and 1 base, with 15 bases remaining between them. The chain combines TRBV11-2 with TRBJ2-2; unclear D gene. This TCR derives from a female donor with Graves disease. Source: peripheral blood mononuclear cells (PBMCs), taken when the disease was refractory, from a patient treated with antithyroid drugs. In nucleotides, the CDR3 is TGTGCCAGCAGCTTAGATCTAGAACACCTGATGAACACCGGGGAGCTGTTTTTT. This gives the protein CASSLDLEHLMNTGELFF.